This is a list of T cell receptor beta chains from one sample in a study of T cell responses to AZD1222 COVID-19 vaccine. Sequencing was performed with immunoSEQ multiplex PCR; in TCRdb, only in-frame clones are kept and a portion is missing. The table lists some 140,000 clones, roughly 85% of them singletons. The input for sequencing was peripheral blood, taken 28 days after the second dose of the MenACWY control vaccine. These receptors all stem from an adult who received the MenACWY meningococcal vaccine as a control. Both conserved end residues are part of each CDR3. D genes are given only for firm matches. Clone size is stated in some rows and not others, as once, few, many or a class when expanded.

len,v_gene,d_gene,j_gene,abundance,CDR3aa,CDR3nt
16,TRBV7-8,TRBD2,TRBJ2-7,few,CASSLGLAGGPYEQYF,TGTGCCAGCAGCTTAGGACTAGCGGGAGGGCCCTACGAGCAGTACTTC
16,TRBV5-4,TRBD2,TRBJ2-1,NA,CASSPLAGDSYNEQFF,TGTGCCAGCTCCCCCCTAGCGGGCGACTCCTACAATGAGCAGTTCTTC
13,TRBV24-1,NA,TRBJ1-1,NA,CATSDQPNTEAFF,TGTGCCACCAGTGACCAACCGAACACTGAAGCTTTCTTT
16,TRBV30,NA,TRBJ1-6,few,CAGDREPRSYNSPLHF,TGTGCCGGCGATCGGGAGCCACGCTCCTATAATTCACCCCTCCACTTT
16,TRBV28,TRBD2,TRBJ2-7,NA,CASSPLGLAGFLTEYF,TGTGCCAGCAGTCCCCTGGGGCTAGCGGGCTTCCTAACGGAGTACTTC
16,TRBV19,NA,TRBJ2-7,NA,CASSSGRGPGTYEQYF,TGTGCCAGTAGTTCAGGACGGGGGCCTGGGACCTACGAGCAGTACTTC
14,TRBV19,NA,TRBJ2-3,NA,CASSRTTVTDTQYF,TGTGCCAGTAGTCGGACTACCGTCACAGATACGCAGTATTTT
13,TRBV28,NA,TRBJ1-1,NA,CASRPQDGAEAFF,TGTGCCAGCAGACCTCAAGACGGGGCTGAAGCTTTCTTT
13,TRBV6-4,NA,TRBJ2-5,few,CASSRGPQETQYF,TGTGCCAGCAGTAGGGGACCACAAGAGACCCAGTACTTC
15,TRBV19,NA,TRBJ1-1,NA,CASSLSGTGEGEAFF,TGTGCCAGTAGTCTCTCCGGGACGGGGGAAGGGGAAGCTTTCTTT
14,TRBV6-4,NA,TRBJ1-1,few,CASSDPLDHTEAFF,TGTGCCAGCAGTGACCCCCTGGACCACACTGAAGCTTTCTTT
13,TRBV25-1,NA,TRBJ1-1,NA,CASSDGGYTEAFF,TGTGCCAGCAGTGATGGAGGTTACACTGAAGCTTTCTTT
17,TRBV18,NA,TRBJ1-1,NA,CASSPRGGLQANTEAFF,TGTGCCAGCTCACCACGGGGGGGGCTACAGGCGAACACTGAAGCTTTCTTT
15,TRBV4-2,TRBD2,TRBJ2-1,NA,CASSQDWDYTNEQFF,TGTGCCAGCAGCCAAGATTGGGACTATACGAATGAGCAGTTCTTC
14,TRBV24-1,NA,TRBJ1-1,NA,CATSDGRGDTEAFF,TGTGCCACCAGTGATGGCAGGGGTGACACTGAAGCTTTCTTT
14,TRBV5-1,NA,TRBJ1-2,NA,CASSPGGGFDGYTF,TGCGCCAGCAGCCCGGGGGGCGGATTTGATGGCTACACCTTC
14,TRBV5-1,NA,TRBJ1-1,NA,CASSLAEGTTEAFF,TGCGCCAGCAGCTTGGCCGAGGGGACCACTGAAGCTTTCTTT
14,TRBV15,NA,TRBJ1-1,NA,CATSRTGRNTEAFF,TGTGCCACCAGCAGAACTGGACGGAACACTGAAGCTTTCTTT
13,TRBV12-3/TRBV12-4,NA,TRBJ1-1,NA,CASSQEGESEAFF,TGTGCCAGCAGCCAGGAGGGCGAGAGTGAAGCTTTCTTT
14,TRBV9,NA,TRBJ1-5,NA,CASSVDTNNQPQHF,TGTGCCAGCAGCGTGGACACGAACAATCAGCCCCAGCATTTT
14,TRBV5-6,TRBD1,TRBJ2-5,once,CASSGATGDLTQYF,TGTGCCAGCAGCGGAGCCACAGGGGATTTGACCCAGTACTTC
14,TRBV3-1/TRBV3-2,NA,TRBJ1-1,NA,CASSQGLPNTEAFF,TGTGCCAGCAGCCAAGGGCTGCCGAACACTGAAGCTTTCTTT
13,TRBV12-3/TRBV12-4,NA,TRBJ2-5,NA,CASSLGGGGTQYF,TGTGCCAGCAGTTTAGGGGGTGGCGGGACCCAGTACTTC
13,TRBV7-9,NA,TRBJ2-7,NA,CASSSNSYYEQYF,TGTGCCAGCAGCTCAAACAGTTACTACGAGCAGTACTTC
13,TRBV19,TRBD1,TRBJ1-2,once,CASSIWDSYGYTF,TGTGCCAGTAGTATTTGGGACAGCTATGGCTACACCTTC
19,TRBV15,TRBD2,TRBJ2-1,NA,CATSRDWTSGLSSYNEQFF,TGTGCCACCAGCAGAGATTGGACTAGCGGGCTGAGCTCCTACAATGAGCAGTTCTTC
12,TRBV7-3,NA,TRBJ2-1,few,CASSYRDNEQFF,TGTGCCAGCAGCTACAGGGACAATGAGCAGTTCTTC
13,TRBV7-8,NA,TRBJ1-5,NA,CASSLRDEQPQHF,TGTGCCAGCAGCTTAAGAGATGAACAGCCCCAGCATTTT
17,TRBV6-4,TRBD1,TRBJ2-7,NA,CASSAPPDRGTSYEQYF,TGTGCCAGCAGTGCCCCTCCCGACAGGGGGACCTCCTACGAGCAGTACTTC
15,TRBV3-1/TRBV3-2,TRBD2,TRBJ2-1,NA,CASSRTSGGADEQFF,TGTGCCAGCAGCAGGACTAGCGGGGGGGCTGATGAGCAGTTCTTC
14,TRBV5-1,NA,TRBJ1-1,NA,CASSLTSRSNEAFF,TGCGCCAGCAGCCTGACTTCCCGGTCGAATGAAGCTTTCTTT
15,TRBV11-2,NA,TRBJ1-5,NA,CASSSLVGTGQPQHF,TGTGCCAGCAGCTCGTTGGTGGGGACGGGGCAGCCCCAGCATTTT
15,TRBV19,NA,TRBJ2-1,NA,CASSIAPGMYNEQFF,TGTGCCAGTAGTATAGCCCCGGGTATGTACAATGAGCAGTTCTTC
14,TRBV7-2,NA,TRBJ2-5,NA,CASSLSWNQETQYF,TGTGCCAGCAGCTTAAGCTGGAACCAAGAGACCCAGTACTTC
13,TRBV2,NA,TRBJ1-2,once,CASSEQGGYGYTF,TGTGCCAGCAGTGAACAGGGCGGCTATGGCTACACCTTC
16,TRBV5-1,NA,TRBJ1-3,NA,CASSLEFRGDGNTIYF,TGCGCCAGCAGCTTGGAATTTCGGGGGGACGGAAACACCATATATTTT
14,TRBV5-1,NA,TRBJ1-3,NA,CASSEQGAGNTIYF,TGCGCCAGCAGCGAACAGGGTGCGGGAAACACCATATATTTT
21,TRBV7-8,TRBD1,TRBJ1-2,NA,CASSPDRARVLRIPPNYGYTF,TGTGCCAGCAGCCCGGACAGGGCACGGGTCCTCCGCATTCCCCCGAACTATGGCTACACCTTC
15,TRBV24-1,NA,TRBJ1-5,NA,CATHPGQYSNQPQHF,TGTGCCACCCATCCGGGGCAATATAGCAATCAGCCCCAGCATTTT
16,TRBV15,TRBD1,TRBJ1-4,NA,CATSNRQGPLVEKLFF,TGTGCCACCAGCAATCGACAGGGGCCCTTGGTTGAAAAACTGTTTTTT
13,TRBV7-2,NA,TRBJ1-6,NA,CASTATYNSPLHF,TGTGCCAGCACCGCTACCTATAATTCACCCCTCCACTTT
16,TRBV4-1,NA,TRBJ1-6,NA,CASSLMAGQNNSPLHF,TGCGCCAGCAGCCTTATGGCGGGACAAAATAATTCACCCCTCCACTTT
14,TRBV6-4,NA,TRBJ1-6,once,CASSGDLWNSPLHF,TGTGCCAGCAGTGGCGATCTTTGGAATTCACCCCTCCACTTT
15,TRBV18,NA,TRBJ1-3,NA,CASSVSGVFGNTIYF,TGTGCCAGCTCAGTCTCAGGGGTATTCGGAAACACCATATATTTT
11,TRBV3-1/TRBV3-2,NA,TRBJ2-5,NA,CASSQDRFPYF,TGTGCCAGCAGCCAAGATCGATTTCCGTACTTC
15,TRBV6-6,NA,TRBJ1-4,NA,CASSYSGRDNEKLFF,TGTGCCAGCAGTTATTCGGGGAGGGATAATGAAAAACTGTTTTTT
17,TRBV30,TRBD1,TRBJ1-1,NA,CAYYRGSPLSLNTEAFF,TGTGCCTATTACAGGGGGTCACCTCTTTCCTTGAACACTGAAGCTTTCTTT
15,TRBV6-5,NA,TRBJ1-3,few,CASSFSRGSGNTIYF,TGTGCCAGCAGCTTCTCAAGGGGCTCTGGAAACACCATATATTTT
15,TRBV5-1,TRBD2,TRBJ2-1,NA,CASSLSPGGFNEQFF,TGCGCCAGCAGCTTGTCGCCGGGGGGATTTAATGAGCAGTTCTTC
14,TRBV11-3,TRBD1,TRBJ2-7,NA,CASSGQGTSYEQYF,TGTGCCAGCAGCGGACAGGGGACATCCTACGAGCAGTACTTC
12,TRBV19,NA,TRBJ2-7,NA,CASSMAFHEQYF,TGTGCCAGTAGTATGGCCTTCCACGAGCAGTACTTC
13,TRBV5-1,NA,TRBJ2-3,NA,CASSSSGADTQYF,TGCGCCAGCAGCTCGTCGGGGGCAGATACGCAGTATTTT
14,TRBV27,TRBD1,TRBJ2-7,NA,CASSLSRGLNEQYF,TGTGCCAGCAGTTTGAGCAGGGGGCTTAACGAGCAGTACTTC
16,TRBV10-3,NA,TRBJ2-2,NA,CAISDPRVGNTGELFF,TGTGCCATCAGTGACCCCCGCGTGGGGAACACCGGGGAGCTGTTTTTT
14,TRBV5-6,TRBD1,TRBJ1-6,NA,CASRTDRVNSPLHF,TGTGCCAGCAGGACGGACAGGGTTAATTCACCCCTCCACTTT
13,TRBV13,TRBD2,TRBJ2-2,NA,CAGTSGGTGELFF,TGTGCCGGGACTAGCGGGGGGACCGGGGAGCTGTTTTTT
14,TRBV9,NA,TRBJ2-3,NA,CASSVGQGSDTQYF,TGTGCCAGCAGCGTAGGGCAGGGCTCAGATACGCAGTATTTT